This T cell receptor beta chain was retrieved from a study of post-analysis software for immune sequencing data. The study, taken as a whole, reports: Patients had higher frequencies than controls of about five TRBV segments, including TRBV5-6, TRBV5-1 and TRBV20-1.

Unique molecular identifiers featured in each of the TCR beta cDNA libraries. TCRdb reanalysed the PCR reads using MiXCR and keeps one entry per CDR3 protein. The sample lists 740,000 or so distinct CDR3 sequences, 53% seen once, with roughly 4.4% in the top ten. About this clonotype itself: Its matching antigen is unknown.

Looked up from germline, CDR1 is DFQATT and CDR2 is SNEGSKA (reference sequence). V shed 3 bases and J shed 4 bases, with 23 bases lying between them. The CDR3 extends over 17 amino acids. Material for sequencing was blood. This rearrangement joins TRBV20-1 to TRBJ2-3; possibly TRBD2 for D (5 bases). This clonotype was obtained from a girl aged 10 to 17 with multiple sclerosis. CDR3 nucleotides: TGCAGTGCTAGTTCGGTTGGTGGGTCAGGTAGCGCAGATACGCAGTATTTT. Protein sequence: CSASSVGGSGSADTQYF.